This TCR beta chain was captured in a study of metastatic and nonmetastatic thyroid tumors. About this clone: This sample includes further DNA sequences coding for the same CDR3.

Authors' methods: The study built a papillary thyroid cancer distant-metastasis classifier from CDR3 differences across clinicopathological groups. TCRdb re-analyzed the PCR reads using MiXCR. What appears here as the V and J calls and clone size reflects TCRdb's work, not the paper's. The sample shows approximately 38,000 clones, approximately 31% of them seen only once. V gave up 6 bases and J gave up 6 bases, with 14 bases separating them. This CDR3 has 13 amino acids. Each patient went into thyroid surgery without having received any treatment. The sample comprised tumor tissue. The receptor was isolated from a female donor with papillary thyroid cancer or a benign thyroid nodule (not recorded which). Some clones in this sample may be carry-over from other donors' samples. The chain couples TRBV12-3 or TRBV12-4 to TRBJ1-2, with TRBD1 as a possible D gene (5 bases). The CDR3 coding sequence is TGTGCCAGCAGCAGGACACTCGGGGATGGCTACACCTTC. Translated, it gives CASSRTLGDGYTF.